The T cell receptor (beta chain) under discussion was sequenced for a study of shared clonotypes between healthy human individuals. Here immunoSEQ multiplex PCR was the method, and the copy in TCRdb shows in-frame clones only, minus some. The table has roughly 2,500,000 clones, 80% to 95% seen once; the top ten hold 0.36%. The sample taken for sequencing was naive CD4+ T cells from PBMCs. The subset was: CD45RA+ positively selected. This clonotype originated in a man aged 18 to 29 in good health. Some clones in this sample may be carry-over from other donors' samples.

As DNA, the CDR3 is TGTGCCAGCAGTGTTACTACGGGACAGGGGGCTTACTATGGCTACACCTTC. Protein product: CASSVTTGQGAYYGYTF. The V call is TRBV6-1, the J call TRBJ1-2, with 12 positions matching TRBD1. CDR1 MNHNS and CDR2 SASEGT come from the germline V gene. The CDR3 has 17 amino acids. J lost 3 bases, V lost 4 bases, and 9 bases had no gene match.